This T cell receptor beta chain was sequenced during a study of blood T cell repertoires in COVID-19. As for the study in general: Both acute and convalescent COVID-19 samples were obtained from the United States, Italy and Spain.

The protocol was immunoSEQ multiplex PCR, while the TCRdb copy is restricted to in-frame clones and leaves out a portion. The repertoire holds tens of thousands of clones, around 80% seen once, with around 5.9% in the top ten. The germline CDR1 and CDR2 sequences are SQVTM and ANQGSEA. V gave up 4 bases and J gave up 5 bases; unmatched junction bases: 8. This CDR3 region has 14 residues. Input material: peripheral blood. The clonotype comes from a human donor in a cohort sampled during active or convalescent COVID-19. The chain couples TRBV29-1 to TRBJ2-5; 9 bases agree with TRBD2. The CDR3 region has the DNA TGCAGCGTTGCGCCTAGCGGGGATGTTGAGACCCAGTACTTC. Protein sequence: CSVAPSGDVETQYF.